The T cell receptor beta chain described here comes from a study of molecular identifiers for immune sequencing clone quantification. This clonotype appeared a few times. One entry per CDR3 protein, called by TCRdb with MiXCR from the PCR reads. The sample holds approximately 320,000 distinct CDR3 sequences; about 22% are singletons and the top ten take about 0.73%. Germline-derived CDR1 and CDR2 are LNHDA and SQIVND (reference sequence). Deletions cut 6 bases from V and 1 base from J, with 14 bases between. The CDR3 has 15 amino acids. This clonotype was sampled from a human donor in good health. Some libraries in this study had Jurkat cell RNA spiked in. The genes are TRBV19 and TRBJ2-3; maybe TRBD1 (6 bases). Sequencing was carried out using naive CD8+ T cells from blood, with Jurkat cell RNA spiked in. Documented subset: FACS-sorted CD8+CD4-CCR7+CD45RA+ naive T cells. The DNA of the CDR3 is TGTGCCAGTAGCGGGGACACCCAACGCACAGATACGCAGTATTTT. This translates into CASSGDTQRTDTQYF.